Sequencing of this T cell receptor (beta chain) was carried out in a study of memory CD4+ T cells and cytomegalovirus serostatus. The CDR3 has 19 residues. Germline-derived CDR1 and CDR2 are MDHEN and SYDVKM. Trimming at V came to 7 bases and at J to 5 bases, leaving 18 bases not matched to a gene. Under the authors' procedure: After removing out-of-frame reads, approximately 2 million distinct TCRbeta sequences remained. Clones were read by immunoSEQ multiplex PCR, and TCRdb kept only the in-frame ones, dropping some. D and trimming were read from the DNA, whereas the V and J calls and clone size are those reported in that table. Among about 56,000 clones listed, about 73% were seen once. The sort gate was single viable CD3+CD4+CD8-CD45RO+ cells for memory CD4+ T cells.

Source material: memory CD4+ T cells from blood. V is TRBV28 and J is TRBJ2-7, with 15 bases lining up with TRBD2. The sequence was collected from an adult in good health and CMV-seropositive. The CDR3 is CASNPEGLAGGGEMDEQYF. CDR3 nucleotides: TGTGCCAGCAACCCAGAGGGACTAGCGGGAGGTGGGGAGATGGACGAGCAGTACTTC.